The entry below gives a single T cell receptor beta chain sequence along with its context. The antigen is not known. Sequenced by immunoSEQ multiplex PCR; TCRdb stores in-frame clones only, minus some. This sample has 8,500 to 10,000 clones, with 60% to 85% found just once. This CDR3 is 15 amino acids long. Per the germline V gene, CDR1 is SGHTS and CDR2 is YDEGEE. V was shortened by 2 bases and J by 6 bases, with 16 bases between the two germline ends. This specimen comes from a study of early stage breast cancer tumors. Study-level results: Compared with adjacent normal breast tissue, tumors showed about 2.3-fold greater T cell density and higher clonality. In most of the 16 patients, blood comparison separated tumor from normal breast.

This TCR was sampled from a person aged 40-50 years with breast cancer. What was sequenced was normal breast tissue next to the tumor. The rearrangement uses TRBV5-8 and TRBJ2-3; tentative D call: TRBD2 (6 bases). For the CDR3, the DNA is TGTGCCAGCAGCTTTGGGACCGGGCTAGCGGATACGCAGTATTTT. Its protein is CASSFGTGLADTQYF.